Below, 3 T cell receptor beta chains from the same sample are listed, as sequenced in a study of T cells in Graves' hyperthyroidism and ophthalmopathy. Amplification of TCR beta CDR3 regions was performed using RNA transcripts as template. The primer set for the first-round RT-PCR of the TCR CDR3 was HTBI. TCRdb reanalysed the multiplex PCR reads using MiXCR and keeps one entry per CDR3 protein. The data show about 500,000 distinct CDR3 sequences, over 15% seen once. The sample taken for sequencing was blood. Receptors were obtained from a woman in her late teens or twenties with Graves' hyperthyroidism.

In this sample, this clonotype turned up many times. The chain uses TRBV11-3 and TRBJ1-6, with D hard to call. V was trimmed by 0 bases and J by 9 bases, leaving 9 bases between them. Germline loops: CDR1 SGHNT, CDR2 YENEEA. The CDR3 loop spans 14 amino acids. CDR3 protein: CASSLERTGSPLHF. The CDR3 DNA reads as TGTGCCAGCAGCTTAGAAAGGACTGGTTCACCCCTCCACTTT.

This clonotype was counted at least ten times. This rearrangement joins TRBV7-2 to TRBJ2-1; D gene uncertain. Germline V CDR1 and CDR2: SGHTA, FQGNSA. CDR3 length: 12 amino acids. V was clipped by 5 bases and J by 4 bases, with 6 bases between them. In DNA, the CDR3 is TGTGCCAGCAGCGGGAATTACAATGAGCAGTTCTTC. This gives the protein CASSGNYNEQFF.

In DNA, the CDR3 is TGTGCCAGCAGTTCCGGGACAAGGGGCCGAGAATCCTACAATGAGCAGTTCTTC. Translation: CASSSGTRGRESYNEQFF. This sequence joins TRBV6-1 and TRBJ2-1; possibly TRBD1 for D (6 bases). The CDR3 contains 18 residues. The germline V and J ends were trimmed by 5 bases and 1 base, with 21 bases remaining between them. Germline V gene sequence: CDR1 MNHNS, CDR2 SASEGT.